This T cell receptor beta chain was profiled in a study of post-analysis software for immune sequencing data. At the level of the study: As for disease course, relapsing-remitting, secondary progressive and progressive-relapsing multiple sclerosis were all included. General study results and limits: In multiple sclerosis, normalized Chao1 diversity was significantly below that of controls.

Included in the TCR beta cDNA libraries were unique molecular identifiers. Once roughly 1 to 11 million T cells were used, about half a million cDNA molecules resulted. Each CDR3 protein is one row after TCRdb ran MiXCR on the PCR reads. The sample lists about 620,000 distinct CDR3 sequences; about 40% were seen once. For this clonotype: The antigen is unknown.

Specimen: blood. The clonotype originates from a girl aged 5-17 years with multiple sclerosis.

DNA of the CDR3: TGCGCCAGCAGCGCGGAAGCTCCCTTAAATGAAAAACTGTTTTTT. Amino acids: CASSAEAPLNEKLFF. The chain employs TRBV5-1 and TRBJ1-4; D unresolved. The ends were cut back, 4 bases at V and 5 bases at J, with 15 bases in the middle. The germline gives CDR1 SGHRS, CDR2 YFSETQ. The CDR3 consists of 15 residues.